The next 2 T cell receptor beta chains were all read from a single sample in a study of shared clonotypes between healthy human individuals. The naive CD8 population came from CD45RO-negative cells selected for CCR7, without terminally differentiated effector memory CD45RA+ cells. TCRdb keeps only in-frame clones here, not all; method: immunoSEQ multiplex PCR. The table shows roughly 2,000,000 clones, with about 95% occurring only once. Sample: naive CD8+ T cells sorted from blood. Receptors were obtained from a man between 18 and 29 years old in good health.

The CDR3 sequence is CASSYSVEYEQFF. The CDR3 nucleotides are TGTGCCAGCAGTTACTCGGTCGAGTATGAGCAGTTCTTC. The chain links TRBV6-5 to TRBJ2-1; D remains unclear. V was trimmed by 0 bases and J by 8 bases, leaving 8 bases between them. The CDR3 spans 13 residues. CDR1 is MNHEY and CDR2 is SVGAGI in the germline V gene.

The rearrangement uses TRBV5-6 and TRBJ1-4, with 8 positions matching TRBD1. CDR3 length: 15 residues. Germline CDR1 SGHDT, CDR2 YYEEEE. V dropped 1 base and J dropped 5; count of bases not matched to a gene: 4. Here the CDR3 reads CASSLQGAVNEKLFF. As DNA, the CDR3 is TGTGCCAGCAGCTTGCAGGGGGCTGTCAATGAAAAACTGTTTTTT.